Listed below are T cell receptor beta chains from one sample, sequenced in a study of long-term antiretroviral therapy in people with HIV. TCRdb keeps only in-frame clones here, not all; method: immunoSEQ multiplex PCR. The sample shows 9,500 to 15,000 clones, 65% to 85% of them seen only once. The starting material was unsorted PBMCs, obtained 0.8 years before starting antiretroviral therapy. The receptor set was obtained from a woman aged 40 to 55 with HIV. CDR3s leave out the opening cysteine and the closing phenylalanine or tryptophan.

j_gene | v_gene | CDR3aa
TRBJ2-3 | TRBV7-9 | ASSFGGTTDTQY
TRBJ2-3 | TRBV7-9 | ASSPRLDVMDTQY
TRBJ2-3 | TRBV5-1 | ASSLEDSFSTDTQY
TRBJ2-1 | TRBV27 | ASSRGLADNEQF
TRBJ1-2 | TRBV6-4 | ASSDSPNFHPEDSFNYGYT
TRBJ2-7 | TRBV11-2 | ASSLTAGYEQY
TRBJ2-1 | TRBV5-1 | ASSLGGANEQF
TRBJ2-2 | TRBV5-1 | ASSLERSTGELF
TRBJ2-2 | TRBV5-4 | ASSLQPFGIAGELF
TRBJ2-5 | TRBV25-1 | ASSGDYLGTEKETQY
TRBJ2-3 | TRBV6-5 | ASGTSGSLDTQY
TRBJ2-1 | TRBV5-1 | ASSSGGGRDNEQF
TRBJ2-1 | TRBV5-1 | ASSLWGVSGNEQF
TRBJ2-7 | TRBV4-1 | ASSPGITYEQY
TRBJ2-7 | TRBV28 | ASSHGTSGPYEQY
TRBJ2-1 | TRBV5-6 | ASSAVQNEQF
TRBJ2-5 | TRBV5-6 | ASRPESSQETQY
TRBJ2-5 | TRBV5-1 | ASSQAFQETQY
TRBJ2-1 | TRBV19 | ASSMTSGGYNEQF
TRBJ1-2 | TRBV6-5 | ASSYSDKPVFYGYT
TRBJ1-5 | TRBV6-6 | ASSLDSFNQPQH
TRBJ2-1 | TRBV2 | ASSRDRVTNEQF
TRBJ2-7 | TRBV5-1 | ASSRTGLVHEQY
TRBJ2-3 | TRBV6-5 | ASRGAGGADTQY
TRBJ2-6 | TRBV18 | ASSPRNQGTGANVLT
TRBJ2-7 | TRBV7-2 | ASKQAANSYEQY
TRBJ1-4 | TRBV27 | ASSLSSRRNEKLF
TRBJ1-2 | TRBV19 | ASSDPLSNYGYT
TRBJ1-5 | TRBV18 | ASSGQGGNQPQH
TRBJ2-7 | TRBV5-1 | ASSPSNRGHEQY
TRBJ2-3 | TRBV12-5 | ASGPGLAGAL
TRBJ2-7 | TRBV7-2 | ASSLSLSAFRENADEQY
TRBJ2-3 | TRBV7-2 | ASSLLAGLTDTQY
TRBJ1-4 | TRBV7-8 | ASSLAGGQGTEKLF
TRBJ1-2 | TRBV5-6 | ASSLDNRGGYT
TRBJ1-2 | TRBV19 | ASSPRTGVFGEGYT
TRBJ2-7 | TRBV11-1 | ASSSRDGSYEQY
TRBJ2-2 | TRBV27 | ASSSTFPGANTGELF
TRBJ1-2 | TRBV5-6 | ASSLRTVANYGYT
TRBJ2-5 | TRBV10-3 | AISEMGRKKTQY
TRBJ1-3 | TRBV6-5 | ASSYSPGPGNTIY